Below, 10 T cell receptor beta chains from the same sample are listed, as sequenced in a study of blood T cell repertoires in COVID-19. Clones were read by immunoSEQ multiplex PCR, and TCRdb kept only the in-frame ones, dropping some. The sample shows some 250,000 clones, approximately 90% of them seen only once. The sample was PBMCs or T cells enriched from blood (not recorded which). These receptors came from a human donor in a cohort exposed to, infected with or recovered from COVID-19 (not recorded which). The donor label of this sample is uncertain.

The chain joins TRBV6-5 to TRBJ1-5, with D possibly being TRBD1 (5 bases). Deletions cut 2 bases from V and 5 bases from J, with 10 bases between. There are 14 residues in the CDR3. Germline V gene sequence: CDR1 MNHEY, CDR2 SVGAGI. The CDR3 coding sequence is TGTGCCAGCAGTTACAGGGGCCCTTATCAGCCCCAGCATTTT. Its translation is CASSYRGPYQPQHF.

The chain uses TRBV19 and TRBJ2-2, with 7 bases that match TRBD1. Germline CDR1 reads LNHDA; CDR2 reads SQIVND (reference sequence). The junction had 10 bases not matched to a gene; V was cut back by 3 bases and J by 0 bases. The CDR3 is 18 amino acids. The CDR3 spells CASSMPGWDRPNTGELFF. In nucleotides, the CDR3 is TGTGCCAGTAGTATGCCGGGATGGGACAGACCGAACACCGGGGAGCTGTTTTTT.

Here the CDR3 reads CASSLPGAYEQYF. In DNA form, the CDR3 reads TGTGCCAGCAGTCTACCCGGAGCCTACGAGCAGTACTTC. V and J are TRBV27 and TRBJ2-7; D remains ambiguous. Trimming cost V 5 bases and J 2 bases, with 10 bases left between them. This CDR3 comprises 13 residues. Looked up from germline, CDR1 is MNHEY and CDR2 is SMNVEV (reference sequence).

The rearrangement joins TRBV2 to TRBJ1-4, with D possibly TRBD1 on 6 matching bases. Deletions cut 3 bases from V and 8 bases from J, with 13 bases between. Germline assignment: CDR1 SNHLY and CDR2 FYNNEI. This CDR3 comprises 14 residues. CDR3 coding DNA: TGTGCCAGCAGTGATTTGGGACAAAACGAAAAACTGTTTTTT. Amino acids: CASSDLGQNEKLFF.

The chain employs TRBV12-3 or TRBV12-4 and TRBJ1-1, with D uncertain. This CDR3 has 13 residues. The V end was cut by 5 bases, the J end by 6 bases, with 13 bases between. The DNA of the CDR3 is TGTGCCAGCAGTATCTACAGAATTTCTGAAGCTTTCTTT. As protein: CASSIYRISEAFF.

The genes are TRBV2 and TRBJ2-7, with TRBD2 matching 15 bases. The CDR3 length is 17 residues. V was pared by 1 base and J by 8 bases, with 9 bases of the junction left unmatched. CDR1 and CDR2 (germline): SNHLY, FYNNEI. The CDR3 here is CASSEGTSGGGTGQQYF. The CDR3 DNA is TGTGCCAGCAGTGAAGGGACTAGCGGGGGGGGTACCGGGCAGCAGTACTTC.

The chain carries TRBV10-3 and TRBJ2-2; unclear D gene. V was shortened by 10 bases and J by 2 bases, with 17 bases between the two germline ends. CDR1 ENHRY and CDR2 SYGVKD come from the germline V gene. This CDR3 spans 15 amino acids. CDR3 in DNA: TGTGCCACCCGAACGACGACACCCAACACCGGGGAGCTGTTTTTT. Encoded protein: CATRTTTPNTGELFF.

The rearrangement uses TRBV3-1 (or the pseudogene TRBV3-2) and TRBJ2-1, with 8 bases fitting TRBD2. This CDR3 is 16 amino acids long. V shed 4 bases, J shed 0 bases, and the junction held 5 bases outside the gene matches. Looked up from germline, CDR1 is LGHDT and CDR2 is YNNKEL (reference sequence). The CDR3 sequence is CASSRVAGSSYNEQFF. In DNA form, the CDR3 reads TGTGCCAGCAGCCGGGTAGCGGGGAGCTCCTACAATGAGCAGTTCTTC.

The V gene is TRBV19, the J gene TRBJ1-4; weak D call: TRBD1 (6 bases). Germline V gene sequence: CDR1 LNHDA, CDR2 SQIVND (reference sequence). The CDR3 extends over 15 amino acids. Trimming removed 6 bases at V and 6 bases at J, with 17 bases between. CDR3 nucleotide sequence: TGTGCCAGTAGCCTCATCTGGGGGGGCCATGAAAAACTGTTTTTT. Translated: CASSLIWGGHEKLFF.

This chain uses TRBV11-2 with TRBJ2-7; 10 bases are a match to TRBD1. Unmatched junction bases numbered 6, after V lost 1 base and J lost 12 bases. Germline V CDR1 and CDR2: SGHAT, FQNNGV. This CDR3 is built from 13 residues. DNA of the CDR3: TGTGCCAGCAGCTTAGTAGGGACAGGGGTGCGGTACTTC. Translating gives CASSLVGTGVRYF.